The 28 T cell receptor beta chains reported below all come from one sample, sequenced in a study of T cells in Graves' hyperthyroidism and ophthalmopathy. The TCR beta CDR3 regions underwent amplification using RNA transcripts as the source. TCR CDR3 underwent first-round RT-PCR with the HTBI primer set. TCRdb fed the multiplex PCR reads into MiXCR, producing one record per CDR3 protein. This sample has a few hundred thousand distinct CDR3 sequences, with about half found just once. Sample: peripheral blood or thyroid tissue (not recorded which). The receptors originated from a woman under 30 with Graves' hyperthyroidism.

The CDR3 protein is CASSQAGAPSGYTF. CDR3 sequence (DNA): TGTGCCAGCAGCCAGGCGGGGGCCCCTTCTGGCTACACCTTC. This rearrangement joins TRBV19 to TRBJ1-2; the D gene is possibly TRBD1 (6 bases). CDR3 length: 14 amino acids. V lost 9 bases, J lost 7 bases, and 21 bases lay in between. Germline assignment: CDR1 LNHDA and CDR2 SQIVND (reference sequence). Full variable domain (outside the CDR3, taken from reference TRBV19 and TRBJ1-2): DGGITQSPKYLFRKEGQNVTLSCEQNLNHDAMYWYRQDPGQGLRLIYYSQIVNDFQKGDIAEGYSVSREKKESFPLTVTSAQKNPTAFYLCASSQAGAPSGYTFGSGTRLTVV.

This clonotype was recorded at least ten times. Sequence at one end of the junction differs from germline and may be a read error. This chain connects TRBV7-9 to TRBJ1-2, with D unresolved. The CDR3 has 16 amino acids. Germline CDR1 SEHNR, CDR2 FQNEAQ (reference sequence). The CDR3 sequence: CASSSHRAAANYDYTF. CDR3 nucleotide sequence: TGTGCCAGCAGCTCACATCGCGCAGCAGCTAACTATGACTACACCTTC.

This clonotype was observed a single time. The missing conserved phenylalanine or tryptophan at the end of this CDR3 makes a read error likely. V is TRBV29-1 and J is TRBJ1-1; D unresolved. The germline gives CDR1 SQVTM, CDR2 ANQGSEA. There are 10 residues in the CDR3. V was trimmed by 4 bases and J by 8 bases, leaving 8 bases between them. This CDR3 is CSVARREAFC. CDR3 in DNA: TGCAGCGTTGCACGGAGGGAAGCTTTCTGT.

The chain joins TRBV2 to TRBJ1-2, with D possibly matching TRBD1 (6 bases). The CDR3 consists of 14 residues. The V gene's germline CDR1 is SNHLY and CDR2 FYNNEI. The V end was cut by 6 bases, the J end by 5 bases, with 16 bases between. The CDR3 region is CASSLEPQGYGYTF. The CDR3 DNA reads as TGTGCCAGCAGCTTAGAACCCCAGGGGTATGGCTACACCTTC.

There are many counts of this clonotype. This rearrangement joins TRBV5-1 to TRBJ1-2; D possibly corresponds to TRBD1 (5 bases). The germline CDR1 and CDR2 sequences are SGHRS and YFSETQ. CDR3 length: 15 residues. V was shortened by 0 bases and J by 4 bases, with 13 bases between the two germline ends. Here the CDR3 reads CASSLGQSAVYGYTF. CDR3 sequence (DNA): TGCGCCAGCAGCTTGGGACAGTCCGCTGTCTATGGCTACACCTTC.

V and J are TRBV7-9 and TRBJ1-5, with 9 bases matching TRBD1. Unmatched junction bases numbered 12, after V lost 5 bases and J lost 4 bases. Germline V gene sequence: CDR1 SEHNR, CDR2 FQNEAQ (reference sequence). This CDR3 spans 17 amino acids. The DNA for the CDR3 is TGTGCCAGCAGCCAAGATAAACCGGGACAGGGAAATCAGCCCCAGCATTTT. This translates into CASSQDKPGQGNQPQHF.

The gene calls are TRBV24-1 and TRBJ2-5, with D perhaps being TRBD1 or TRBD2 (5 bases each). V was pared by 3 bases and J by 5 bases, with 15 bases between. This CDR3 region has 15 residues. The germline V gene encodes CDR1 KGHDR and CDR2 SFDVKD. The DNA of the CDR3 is TGTGCCACCAGTGATCCTCTCCACGGGGCGGAGACCCAGTACTTC. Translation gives CATSDPLHGAETQYF.

The CDR3 DNA sequence: TGTGCCAGCAGCCAAGCAGGTTTCGGCGGGGAGCTGTTTTTT. Protein product: CASSQAGFGGELFF. V usage is TRBV14 and J usage is TRBJ2-2; D remains unclear. CDR1 SGHDN and CDR2 FVKESK come from the germline V gene. V shed 1 base and J shed 7 bases, with 10 bases lying between them. The CDR3 spans 14 residues.

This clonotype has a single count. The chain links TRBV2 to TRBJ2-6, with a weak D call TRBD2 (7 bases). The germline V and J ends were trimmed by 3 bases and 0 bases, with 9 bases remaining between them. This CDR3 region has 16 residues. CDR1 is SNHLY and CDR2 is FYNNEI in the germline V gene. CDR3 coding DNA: TGTGCCAGCAGTGATGCGGGGGCCTCTGGGGCCAACGTCCTGACTTTC. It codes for CASSDAGASGANVLTF. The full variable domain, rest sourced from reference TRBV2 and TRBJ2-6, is EPEVTQTPSHQVTQMGQEVILRCVPISNHLYFYWYRQILGQKVEFLVSFYNNEISEKSEIFDDQFSVERPDGSNFTLKIRSTKLEDSAMYFCASSDAGASGANVLTFGAGSRLTVL.

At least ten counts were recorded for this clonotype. The CDR3 reads CASSLVAFGEQYF. In DNA, the CDR3 is TGTGCCAGCAGCTTAGTAGCGTTTGGCGAGCAGTACTTC. The chain joins TRBV7-8 to TRBJ2-7, with D maybe TRBD2 (5 bases). The CDR3 has 13 residues. Germline V gene lookup returns CDR1 SGHVS and CDR2 FQNEAQ. Trimming stripped 1 base from V and 6 bases from J, with 10 bases between.

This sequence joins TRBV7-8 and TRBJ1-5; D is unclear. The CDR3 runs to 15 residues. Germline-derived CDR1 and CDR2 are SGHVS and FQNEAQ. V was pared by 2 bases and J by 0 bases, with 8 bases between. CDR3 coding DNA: TGTGCCAGCAGCTTATCGACGATTAGCAATCAGCCCCAGCATTTT. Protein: CASSLSTISNQPQHF.

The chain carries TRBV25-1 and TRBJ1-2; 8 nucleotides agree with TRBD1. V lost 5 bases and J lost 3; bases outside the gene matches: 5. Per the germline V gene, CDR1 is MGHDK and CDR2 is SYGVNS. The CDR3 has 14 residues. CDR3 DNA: TGTGCCAGCAGTACCTCAGGGGGCCACTATGGCTACACCTTC. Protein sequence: CASSTSGGHYGYTF.

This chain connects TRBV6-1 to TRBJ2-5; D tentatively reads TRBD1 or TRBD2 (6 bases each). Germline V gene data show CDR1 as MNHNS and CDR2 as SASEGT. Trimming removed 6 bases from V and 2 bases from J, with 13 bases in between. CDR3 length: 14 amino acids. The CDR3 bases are TGTGCCAGCAGAGAACAGGGAGGACAAGAGACCCAGTACTTC. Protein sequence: CASREQGGQETQYF.

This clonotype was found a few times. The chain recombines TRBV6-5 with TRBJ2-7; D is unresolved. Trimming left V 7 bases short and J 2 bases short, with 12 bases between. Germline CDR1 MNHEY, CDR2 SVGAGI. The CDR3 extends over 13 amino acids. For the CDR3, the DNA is TGTGCCAGCATCGGCCAGCAGACCTACGAGCAGTACTTC. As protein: CASIGQQTYEQYF.

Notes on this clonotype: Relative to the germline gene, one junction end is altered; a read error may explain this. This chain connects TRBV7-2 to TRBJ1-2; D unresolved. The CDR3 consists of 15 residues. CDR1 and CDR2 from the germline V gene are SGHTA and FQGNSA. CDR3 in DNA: TGCGCCAGCAGCCAGGAATACAGCAGAAACTATGGCTACACCTTC. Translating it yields CASSQEYSRNYGYTF.

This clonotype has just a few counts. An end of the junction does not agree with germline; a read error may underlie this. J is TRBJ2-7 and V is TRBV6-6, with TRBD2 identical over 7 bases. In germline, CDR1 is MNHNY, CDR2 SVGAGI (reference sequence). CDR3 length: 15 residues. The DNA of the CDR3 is TGTGCCAGCAGCCGCCCCGAGCGGGGCTCCGACGAGCAGTACTTC. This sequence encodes CASSRPERGSDEQYF.

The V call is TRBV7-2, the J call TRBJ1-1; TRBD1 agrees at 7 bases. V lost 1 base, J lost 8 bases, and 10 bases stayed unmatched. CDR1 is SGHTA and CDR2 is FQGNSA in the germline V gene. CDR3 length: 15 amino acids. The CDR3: CASSLEKTGTTEAFF. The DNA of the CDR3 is TGTGCCAGCAGCTTAGAAAAGACAGGGACGACGGAAGCTTTCTTT.

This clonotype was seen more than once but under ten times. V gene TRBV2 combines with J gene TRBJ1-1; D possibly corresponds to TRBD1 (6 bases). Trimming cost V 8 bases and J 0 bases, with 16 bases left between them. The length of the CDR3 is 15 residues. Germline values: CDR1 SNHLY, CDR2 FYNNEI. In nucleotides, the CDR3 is TGTGCCAGCCGAGGGGGACTCCTTATGAACACTGAAGCTTTCTTT. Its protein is CASRGGLLMNTEAFF.

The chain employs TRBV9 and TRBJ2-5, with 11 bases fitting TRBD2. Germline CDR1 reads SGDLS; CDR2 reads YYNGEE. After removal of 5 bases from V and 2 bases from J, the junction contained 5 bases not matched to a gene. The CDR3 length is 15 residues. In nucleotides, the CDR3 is TGTGCCAGCAGTCGGACTAGCGGGTATCAAGAGACCCAGTACTTC. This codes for CASSRTSGYQETQYF.

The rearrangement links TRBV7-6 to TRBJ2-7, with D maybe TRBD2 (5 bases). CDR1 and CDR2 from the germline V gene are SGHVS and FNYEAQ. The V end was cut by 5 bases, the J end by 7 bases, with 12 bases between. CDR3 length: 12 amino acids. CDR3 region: CASSEGWDEQYF. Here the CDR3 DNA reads TGTGCCAGCAGCGAGGGCTGGGATGAGCAGTACTTC.

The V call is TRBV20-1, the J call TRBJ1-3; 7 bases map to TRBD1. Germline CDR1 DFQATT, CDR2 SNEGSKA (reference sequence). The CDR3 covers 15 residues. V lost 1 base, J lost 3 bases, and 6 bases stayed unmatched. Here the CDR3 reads CSARVQGEDGNTIYF. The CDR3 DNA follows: TGCAGTGCTAGAGTTCAGGGGGAGGATGGAAACACCATATATTTT.

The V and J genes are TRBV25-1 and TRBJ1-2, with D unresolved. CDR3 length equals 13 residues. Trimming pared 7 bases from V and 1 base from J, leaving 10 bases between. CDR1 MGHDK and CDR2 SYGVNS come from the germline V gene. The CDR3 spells CASILGYNYGYTF. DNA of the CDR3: TGTGCCAGCATCCTGGGGTATAACTATGGCTACACCTTC.

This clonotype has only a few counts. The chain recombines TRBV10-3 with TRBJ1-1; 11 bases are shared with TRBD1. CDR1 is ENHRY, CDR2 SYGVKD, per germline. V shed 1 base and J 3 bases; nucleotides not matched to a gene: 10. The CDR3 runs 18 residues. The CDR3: CAISELLDRGPLDTEAFF. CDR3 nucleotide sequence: TGTGCCATCAGTGAGTTGCTGGACAGGGGGCCTTTGGACACTGAAGCTTTCTTT.

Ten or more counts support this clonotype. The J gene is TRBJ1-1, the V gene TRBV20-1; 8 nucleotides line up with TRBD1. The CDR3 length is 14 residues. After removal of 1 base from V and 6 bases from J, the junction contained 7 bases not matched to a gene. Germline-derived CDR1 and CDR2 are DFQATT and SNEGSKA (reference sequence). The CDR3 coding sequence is TGCAGTGCTAGAGCCTTAGGACAGGGTTCTGAAGCTTTCTTT. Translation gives CSARALGQGSEAFF.

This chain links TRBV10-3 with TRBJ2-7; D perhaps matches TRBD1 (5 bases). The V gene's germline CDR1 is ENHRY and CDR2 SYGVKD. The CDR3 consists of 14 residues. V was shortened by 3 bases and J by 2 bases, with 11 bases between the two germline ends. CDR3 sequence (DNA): TGTGCCATCAGTGAACCAGGGCAGACCTACGAGCAGTACTTC. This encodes CAISEPGQTYEQYF.

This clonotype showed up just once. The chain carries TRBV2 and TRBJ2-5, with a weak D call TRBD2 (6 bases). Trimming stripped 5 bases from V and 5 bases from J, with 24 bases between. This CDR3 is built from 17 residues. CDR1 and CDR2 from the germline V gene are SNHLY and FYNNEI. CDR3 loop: CASSYRPGAVESETQYF. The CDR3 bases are TGTGCCAGCAGTTACCGGCCGGGAGCTGTTGAGTCGGAGACCCAGTACTTC. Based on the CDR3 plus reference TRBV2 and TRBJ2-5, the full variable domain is EPEVTQTPSHQVTQMGQEVILRCVPISNHLYFYWYRQILGQKVEFLVSFYNNEISEKSEIFDDQFSVERPDGSNFTLKIRSTKLEDSAMYFCASSYRPGAVESETQYFGPGTRLLVL.

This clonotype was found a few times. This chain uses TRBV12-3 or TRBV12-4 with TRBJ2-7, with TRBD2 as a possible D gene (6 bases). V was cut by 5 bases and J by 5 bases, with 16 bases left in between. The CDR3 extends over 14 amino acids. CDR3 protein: CASSGPRETNEQYF. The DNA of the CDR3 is TGTGCCAGCAGTGGTCCCCGGGAGACCAACGAGCAGTACTTC.

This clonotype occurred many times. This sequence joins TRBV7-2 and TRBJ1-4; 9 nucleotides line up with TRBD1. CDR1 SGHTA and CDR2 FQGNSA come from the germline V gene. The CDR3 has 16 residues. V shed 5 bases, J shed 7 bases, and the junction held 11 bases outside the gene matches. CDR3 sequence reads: CASSSPGTGFGEKLFF. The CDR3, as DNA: TGTGCCAGCAGCAGTCCCGGGACAGGGTTTGGTGAAAAACTGTTTTTT.